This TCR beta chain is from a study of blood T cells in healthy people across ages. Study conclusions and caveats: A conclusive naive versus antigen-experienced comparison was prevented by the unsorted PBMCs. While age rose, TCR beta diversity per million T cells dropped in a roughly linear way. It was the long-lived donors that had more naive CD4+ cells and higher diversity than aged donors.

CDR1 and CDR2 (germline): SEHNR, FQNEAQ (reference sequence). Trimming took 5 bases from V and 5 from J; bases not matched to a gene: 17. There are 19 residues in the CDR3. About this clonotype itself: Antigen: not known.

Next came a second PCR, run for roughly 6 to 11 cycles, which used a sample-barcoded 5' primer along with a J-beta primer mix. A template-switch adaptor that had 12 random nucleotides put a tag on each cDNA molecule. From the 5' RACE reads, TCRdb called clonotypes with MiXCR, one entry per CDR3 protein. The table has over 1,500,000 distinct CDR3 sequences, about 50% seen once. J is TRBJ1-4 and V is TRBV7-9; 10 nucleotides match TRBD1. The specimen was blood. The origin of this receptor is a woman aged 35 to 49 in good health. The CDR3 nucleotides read TGTGCCAGCAGCGGCCGAGACCCCGGGACAGGGGCGTCGAATGAAAAACTGTTTTTT. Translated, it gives CASSGRDPGTGASNEKLFF.